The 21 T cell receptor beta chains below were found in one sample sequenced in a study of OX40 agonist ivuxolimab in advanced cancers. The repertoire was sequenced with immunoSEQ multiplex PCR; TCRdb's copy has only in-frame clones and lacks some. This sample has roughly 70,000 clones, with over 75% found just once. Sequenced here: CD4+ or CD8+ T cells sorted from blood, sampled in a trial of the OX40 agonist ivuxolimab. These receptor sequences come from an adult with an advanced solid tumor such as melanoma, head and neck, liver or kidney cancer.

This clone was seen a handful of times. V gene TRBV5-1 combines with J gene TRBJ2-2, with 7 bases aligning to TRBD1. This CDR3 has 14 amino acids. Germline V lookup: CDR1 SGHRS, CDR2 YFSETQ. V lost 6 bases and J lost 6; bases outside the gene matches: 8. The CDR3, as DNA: TGCGCCAGCACCCTTCTACAGGGGTCCGGGGAGCTGTTTTTT. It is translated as CASTLLQGSGELFF. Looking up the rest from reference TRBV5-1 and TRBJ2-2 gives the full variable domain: KAGVTQTPRYLIKTRGQQVTLSCSPISGHRSVSWYQQTPGQGLQFLFEYFSETQRNKGNFPGRFSGRQFSNSRSEMNVSTLELGDSALYLCASTLLQGSGELFFGEGSRLTVL.

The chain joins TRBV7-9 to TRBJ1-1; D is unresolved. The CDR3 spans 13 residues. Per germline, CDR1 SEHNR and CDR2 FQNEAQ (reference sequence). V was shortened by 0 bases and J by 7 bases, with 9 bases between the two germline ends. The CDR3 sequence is CASSLAKESEAFF. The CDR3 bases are TGTGCCAGCAGCTTAGCTAAGGAAAGTGAAGCTTTCTTT.

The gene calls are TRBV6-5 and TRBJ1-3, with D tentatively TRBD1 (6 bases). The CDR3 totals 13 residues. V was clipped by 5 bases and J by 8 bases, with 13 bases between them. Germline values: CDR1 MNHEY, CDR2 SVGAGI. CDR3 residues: CASSRAPGDTIYF. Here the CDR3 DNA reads TGTGCCAGCAGTCGGGCCCCAGGGGACACCATATATTTT.

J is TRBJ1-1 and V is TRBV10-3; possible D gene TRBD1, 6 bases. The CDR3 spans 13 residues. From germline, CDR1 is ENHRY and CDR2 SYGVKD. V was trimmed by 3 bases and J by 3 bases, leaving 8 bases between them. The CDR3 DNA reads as TGTGCCATCAGTGAATCAGGGGACACTGAAGCTTTCTTT. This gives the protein CAISESGDTEAFF.

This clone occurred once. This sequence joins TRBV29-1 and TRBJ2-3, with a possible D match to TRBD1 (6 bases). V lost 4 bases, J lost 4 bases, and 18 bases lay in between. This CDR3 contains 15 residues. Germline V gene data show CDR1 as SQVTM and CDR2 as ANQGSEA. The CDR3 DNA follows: TGCAGCGTTGGGCCGACAGGAAATAGGGCAGATACGCAGTATTTT. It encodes CSVGPTGNRADTQYF.

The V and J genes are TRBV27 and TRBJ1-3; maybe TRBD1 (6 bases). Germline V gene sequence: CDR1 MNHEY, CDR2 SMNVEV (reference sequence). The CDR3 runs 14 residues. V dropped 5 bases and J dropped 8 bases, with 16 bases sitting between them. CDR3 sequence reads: CASSPAGGADTIYF. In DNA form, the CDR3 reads TGTGCCAGCAGTCCAGCGGGGGGCGCGGACACCATATATTTT.

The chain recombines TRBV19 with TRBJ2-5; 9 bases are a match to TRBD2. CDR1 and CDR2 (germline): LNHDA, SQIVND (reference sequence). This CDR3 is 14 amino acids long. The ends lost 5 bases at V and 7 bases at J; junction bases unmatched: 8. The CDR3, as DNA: TGTGCCAGTAGTGTGGCGGGGGGGCCAGGGACCCAGTACTTC. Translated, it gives CASSVAGGPGTQYF.

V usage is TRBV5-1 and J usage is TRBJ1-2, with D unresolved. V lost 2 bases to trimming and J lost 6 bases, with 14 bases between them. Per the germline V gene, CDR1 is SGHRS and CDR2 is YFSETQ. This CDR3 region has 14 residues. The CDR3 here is CASSFLGANDGYTF. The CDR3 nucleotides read TGCGCCAGCAGCTTCTTAGGTGCGAACGATGGCTACACCTTC.

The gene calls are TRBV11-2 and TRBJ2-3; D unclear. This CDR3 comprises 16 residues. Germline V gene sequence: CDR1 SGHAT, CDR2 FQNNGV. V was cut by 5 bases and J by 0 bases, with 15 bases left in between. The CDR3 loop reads CASSNPEQISTDTQYF. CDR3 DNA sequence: TGTGCCAGCAGCAACCCGGAACAGATTAGCACAGATACGCAGTATTTT.

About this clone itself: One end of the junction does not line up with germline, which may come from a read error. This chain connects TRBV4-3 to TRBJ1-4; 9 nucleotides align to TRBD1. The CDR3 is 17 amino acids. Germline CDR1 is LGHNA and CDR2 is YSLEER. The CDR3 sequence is CVSSQGREDRGNEKLFF. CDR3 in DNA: TGCGTCAGCAGCCAAGGGAGGGAGGACAGGGGTAATGAAAAACTGTTTTTT.

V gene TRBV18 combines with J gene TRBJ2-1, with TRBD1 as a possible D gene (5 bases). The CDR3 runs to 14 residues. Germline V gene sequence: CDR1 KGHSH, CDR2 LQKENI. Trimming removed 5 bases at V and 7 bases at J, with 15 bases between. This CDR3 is CASSSRVELNEQFF. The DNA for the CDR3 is TGTGCCAGCTCAAGCAGGGTCGAGCTGAATGAGCAGTTCTTC.

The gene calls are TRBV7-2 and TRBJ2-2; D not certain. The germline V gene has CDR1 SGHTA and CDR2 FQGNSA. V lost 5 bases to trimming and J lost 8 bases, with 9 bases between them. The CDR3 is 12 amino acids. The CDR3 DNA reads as TGTGCCAGCAGCCGAGAGACAGGGGAGCTGTTTTTT. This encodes CASSRETGELFF.

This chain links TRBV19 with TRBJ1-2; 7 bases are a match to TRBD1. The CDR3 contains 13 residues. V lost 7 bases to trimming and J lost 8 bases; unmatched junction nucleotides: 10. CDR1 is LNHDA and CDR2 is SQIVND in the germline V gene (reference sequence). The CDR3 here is CASTPTGNVGYTF. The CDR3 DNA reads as TGTGCCAGTACCCCGACAGGGAATGTGGGCTACACCTTC.

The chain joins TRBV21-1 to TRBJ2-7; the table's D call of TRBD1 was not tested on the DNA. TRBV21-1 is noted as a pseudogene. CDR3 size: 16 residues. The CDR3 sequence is CASSTLAGTGGYEQYF. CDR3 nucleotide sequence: TGTGCCAGCAGCACGCTCGCCGGGACAGGGGGTTACGAGCAGTACTTC.

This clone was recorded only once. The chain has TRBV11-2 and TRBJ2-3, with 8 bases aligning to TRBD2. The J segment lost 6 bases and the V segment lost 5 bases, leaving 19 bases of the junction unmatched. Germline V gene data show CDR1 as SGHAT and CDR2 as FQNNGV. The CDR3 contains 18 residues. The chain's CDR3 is CASSPSGGGIVSRDTQYF. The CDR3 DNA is TGTGCCAGCAGCCCAAGTGGCGGGGGGATAGTATCAAGGGATACGCAGTATTTT.

As DNA, the CDR3 is TGTGCCAGTAGTCCGGACAGAAACTATGGCTACACCTTC. This translates into CASSPDRNYGYTF. The rearrangement joins TRBV19 to TRBJ1-2; D is perhaps TRBD1 (6 bases). The length of the CDR3 is 13 residues. Trimming cost V 5 bases and J 2 bases, with 9 bases left between them. CDR1 and CDR2 (germline): LNHDA, SQIVND (reference sequence). The variable domain in full, with the rest retrieved from reference TRBV19 and TRBJ1-2, is DGGITQSPKYLFRKEGQNVTLSCEQNLNHDAMYWYRQDPGQGLRLIYYSQIVNDFQKGDIAEGYSVSREKKESFPLTVTSAQKNPTAFYLCASSPDRNYGYTFGSGTRLTVV.

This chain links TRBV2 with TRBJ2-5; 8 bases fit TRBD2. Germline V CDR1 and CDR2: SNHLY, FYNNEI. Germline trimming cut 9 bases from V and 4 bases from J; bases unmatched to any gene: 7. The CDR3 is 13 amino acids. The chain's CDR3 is CARSGGALETQYF. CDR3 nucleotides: TGTGCCAGGTCGGGGGGGGCCTTAGAGACCCAGTACTTC.

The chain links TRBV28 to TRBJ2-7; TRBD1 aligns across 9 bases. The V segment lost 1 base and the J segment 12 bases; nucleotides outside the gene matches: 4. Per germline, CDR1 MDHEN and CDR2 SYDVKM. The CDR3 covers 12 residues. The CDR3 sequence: CASSLLGQGSYF. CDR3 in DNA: TGTGCCAGCAGTTTATTGGGACAGGGATCGTACTTC.

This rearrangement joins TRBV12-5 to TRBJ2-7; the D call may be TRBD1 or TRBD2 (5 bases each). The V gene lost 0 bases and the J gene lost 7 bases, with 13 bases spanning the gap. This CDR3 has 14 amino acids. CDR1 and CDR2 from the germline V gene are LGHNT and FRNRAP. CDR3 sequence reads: CASGLVGTVREQYF. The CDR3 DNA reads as TGTGCTAGTGGTTTGGTAGGGACGGTTAGAGAGCAGTACTTC.

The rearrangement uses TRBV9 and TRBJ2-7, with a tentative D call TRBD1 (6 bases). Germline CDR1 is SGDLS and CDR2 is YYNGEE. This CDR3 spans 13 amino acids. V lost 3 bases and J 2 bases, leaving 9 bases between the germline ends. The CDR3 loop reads CASSAGQTYEQYF. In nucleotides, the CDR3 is TGTGCCAGCAGCGCCGGACAGACCTACGAGCAGTACTTC. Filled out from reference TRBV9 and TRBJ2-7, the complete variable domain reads DSGVTQTPKHLITATGQRVTLRCSPRSGDLSVYWYQQSLDQGLQFLIQYYNGEERAKGNILERFSAQQFPDLHSELNLSSLELGDSALYFCASSAGQTYEQYFGPGTRLTVT.

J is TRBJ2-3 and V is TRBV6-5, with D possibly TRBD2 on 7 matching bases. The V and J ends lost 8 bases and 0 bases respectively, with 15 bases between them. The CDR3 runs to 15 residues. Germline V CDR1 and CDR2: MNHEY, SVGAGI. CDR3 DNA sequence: TGTGCCAGCGGGAGGGGGGGCCCTAGCACAGATACGCAGTATTTT. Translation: CASGRGGPSTDTQYF.